The clone carrying this TCR beta chain occurred once. The sample is drawn from a study of CD8 T cells in Susac syndrome. RNA in amounts of about 0.5 to 1 ug was reverse transcribed with random hexamers. Each CDR3 protein is one row after TCRdb ran MiXCR on the immunoSEQ multiplex PCR reads. The sample has about 180,000 distinct CDR3 sequences; roughly 95% are singletons. Sequencing was performed on CD8+ T cells from PBMCs. This sequence originates from a human donor with multiple sclerosis.

Here the CDR3 DNA reads TGTGCCAGCAGCTTAGCGACGGGAGGCTACACCTTC. Protein sequence: CASSLATGGYTF. The chain uses TRBV7-9 and TRBJ1-2; no definite D call. This CDR3 is 12 amino acids long. From germline, CDR1 is SEHNR and CDR2 FQNEAQ (reference sequence). V lost 0 bases and J 8 bases, leaving 7 bases between the germline ends.